This T cell receptor (beta chain) is from a study of T-cell memory formation after mild COVID-19. Study-wide context: TCR clusters were mostly donor specific.

Notes on this clonotype: No antigen is known for it.

Whole-study findings and limits: The study found contracting CD4+ clones mainly in CM and EM and contracting CD8+ clones in EMRA. Later expanders leaned toward CD4+, whereas clones contracting from day 15 to 85 were balanced CD4/CD8. Memory sampled before infection contained some responding clones, suggesting cross-reactive memory joined.

Using its own MiXCR run on the 5' RACE reads, TCRdb lists one record per CDR3 protein. The sample consists of 200,000 to 250,000 distinct CDR3 sequences, 8% to 11% of them appearing once. V lost 1 base, J lost 5 bases, and 18 bases lay in between. The V gene's germline CDR1 is LGHDT and CDR2 YNNKEL (reference sequence). The CDR3 is made up of 16 amino acids. Sequencing was carried out using PBMCs or a T cell subset sorted from them (not recorded which). The V and J genes are TRBV3-1 and TRBJ2-7; the D is unclear. This TCR was recovered from a man aged 18 to 30 who had mild COVID-19 (a few samples of this study predate the infection). Cell type and time point are not known. CDR3 in amino acids: CASSQGPTRALNEQYV. The CDR3 nucleotides read TGTGCCAGCAGCCAAGGGCCGACCAGAGCTCTTAACGAGCAGTACGTC.